The source of this T cell receptor (beta chain) is a study of T cell changes during pregnancy in multiple sclerosis. Measured with immunoSEQ multiplex PCR; TCRdb has only the in-frame clones, and not every one. The table has 40,000 to 55,000 clones, 80% to 90% seen once. V dropped 0 bases and J dropped 7 bases, with 15 bases sitting between them. Looked up from germline, CDR1 is GTSNPN and CDR2 is SVGIG (reference sequence). The CDR3 contains 14 residues. The table lists this clone with a count of one. This TCR was sampled from a female donor with multiple sclerosis, enrolled in a pregnancy study. The V and J genes are TRBV30 and TRBJ1-1; a weak D match, TRBD1 (5 bases). The sequenced sample was CD4+ T cells from peripheral blood mononuclear cells, obtained after pregnancy. In DNA form, the CDR3 reads TGTGCCTGGAGTGTAAGAGCGGGGAGGGGTGAAGCTTTCTTT. It yields the protein CAWSVRAGRGEAFF.